This TCR beta chain appears in the sequencing data of a study of cytomegalovirus exposure and HLA in healthy donors. The PCR ran on 60 Vbeta and 13 Jbeta primers. Per the study methods: The authors later counted about 80 million unique TCR beta chains, roughly 10 million of them shared. Profiling relied on immunoSEQ multiplex PCR, and the TCRdb table lists in-frame clones only, not all of them. The D gene and trimming were derived from the DNA, and the V and J assignments and clone size from that table. The sample includes about 140,000 clones, about 66% of them seen just once. With V trimmed by 3 bases and J by 11 bases, 8 bases remained unmatched. The CDR3 has 13 amino acids. CDR1 SGHDT and CDR2 YYEEEE come from the germline V gene. When sampled, the donors appeared nominally healthy, though they likely had unrecorded immune exposures. In the case of this clone: Its antigen remains unidentified.

Regarding the study as a whole: Data from an earlier analysis indicated that most TCR beta V segments were productive either about 87% or about 30% of the time. CMV serostatus alone was available as immune exposure information.

The clonotype was recovered from a human donor in good health. The material sequenced was PBMCs. The chain carries TRBV5-6 and TRBJ2-5, with 9 bases aligning to TRBD1. CDR3 in DNA: TGTGCCAGCAGCTCAATGGACAGGGGATCTCAGTACTTC. Translating it yields CASSSMDRGSQYF.